This T cell receptor (beta chain) stems from a study of beta chain features in type 1 diabetes. Whole-study context: Cell yields, gender and age were similar in healthy donors and patients. Examination of sorted cells across all samples involved around 110 million cells. Points from the study as a whole: All four CD4+ subsets from Type 1 diabetes patients carried moderately but significantly shorter TCRB CDR3s.

Every isolated RNA sample was fully reverse transcribed, so sequencing captured expressed TCRB transcripts. The repertoire was sequenced with immunoSEQ multiplex PCR; TCRdb's copy has only in-frame clones and lacks some. Here the sample spans fewer than 300,000 clones, approximately 11% being singletons. Sorted CD4+ subsets: naive, central memory, regulatory, stem cell-like memory (CD45RO/CCR7/CD25/CD127/CD95/CD27 panel). Every sorted population was more than 95% pure. This clone was counted only a few times. Its antigen is currently unknown. The CDR3 is 12 residues long. Per germline, CDR1 SQVTM and CDR2 ANQGSEA. V dropped 6 bases and J dropped 3 bases, with 11 bases sitting between them.

The receptor's source is a man aged 25-40 years with type 1 diabetes. This chain uses TRBV29-1 with TRBJ2-5; D perhaps matches TRBD2 (6 bases). What was sequenced was naive CD4+ T cells from blood. The CDR3 coding sequence is TGCAGCGTGGGGGGTGGGGAAGAGACCCAGTACTTC. Translation: CSVGGGEETQYF. The whole variable domain, filled in from reference TRBV29-1 and TRBJ2-5, reads SAVISQKPSRDICQRGTSLTIQCQVDSQVTMMFWYRQQPGQSLTLIATANQGSEATYESGFVIDKFPISRPNLTFSTLTVSNMSPEDSSIYLCSVGGGEETQYFGPGTRLLVL.